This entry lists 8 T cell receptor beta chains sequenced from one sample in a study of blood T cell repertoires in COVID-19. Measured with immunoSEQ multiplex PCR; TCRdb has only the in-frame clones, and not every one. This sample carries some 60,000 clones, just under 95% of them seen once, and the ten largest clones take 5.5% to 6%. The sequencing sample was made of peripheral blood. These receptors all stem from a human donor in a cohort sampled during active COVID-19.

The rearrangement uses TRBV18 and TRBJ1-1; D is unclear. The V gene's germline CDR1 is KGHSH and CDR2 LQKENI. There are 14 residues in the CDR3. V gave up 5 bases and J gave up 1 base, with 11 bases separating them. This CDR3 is CASSSQEGNTEAFF. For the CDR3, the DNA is TGTGCCAGCTCATCCCAGGAGGGGAACACTGAAGCTTTCTTT. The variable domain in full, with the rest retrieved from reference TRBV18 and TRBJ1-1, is NAGVMQNPRHLVRRRGQEARLRCSPMKGHSHVYWYRQLPEEGLKFMVYLQKENIIDESGMPKERFSAEFPKEGPSILRIQQVVRGDSAAYFCASSSQEGNTEAFFGQGTRLTVV.

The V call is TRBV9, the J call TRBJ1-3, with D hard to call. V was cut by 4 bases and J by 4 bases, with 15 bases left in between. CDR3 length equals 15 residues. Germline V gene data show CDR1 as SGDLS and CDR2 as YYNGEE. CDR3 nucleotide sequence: TGTGCCAGCAGCCTGGGCAGGCCGTCCGGAAACACCATATATTTT. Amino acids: CASSLGRPSGNTIYF.

CDR3 protein: CASSRLASSSYEQYF. CDR3 DNA: TGTGCCAGTAGTCGACTAGCGTCGAGCTCCTACGAGCAGTACTTC. This chain connects TRBV19 to TRBJ2-7; 8 nucleotides match TRBD2. The V gene's germline CDR1 is LNHDA and CDR2 SQIVND (reference sequence). The CDR3 has 15 amino acids. Trimming at V came to 5 bases and at J to 0 bases, leaving 6 bases not matched to a gene.

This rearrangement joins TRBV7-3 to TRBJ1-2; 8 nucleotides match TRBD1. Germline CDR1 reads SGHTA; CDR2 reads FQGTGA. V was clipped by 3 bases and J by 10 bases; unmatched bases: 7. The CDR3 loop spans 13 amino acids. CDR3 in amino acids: CASSFQTGDHYTF. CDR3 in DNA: TGTGCCAGCAGCTTTCAGACAGGGGATCACTACACCTTC.

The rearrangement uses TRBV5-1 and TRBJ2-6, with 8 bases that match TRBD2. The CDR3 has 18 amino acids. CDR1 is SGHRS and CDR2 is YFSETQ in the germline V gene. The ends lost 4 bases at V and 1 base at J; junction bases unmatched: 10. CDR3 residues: CASSPPGTSQSGANVLTF. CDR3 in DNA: TGCGCCAGCAGCCCGCCCGGGACTAGTCAGTCTGGGGCCAACGTCCTGACTTTC.

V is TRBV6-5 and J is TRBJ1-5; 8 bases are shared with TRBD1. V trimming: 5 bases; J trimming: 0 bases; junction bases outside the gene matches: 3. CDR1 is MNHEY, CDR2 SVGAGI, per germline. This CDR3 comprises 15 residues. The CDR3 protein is CASSLTGGSNQPQHF. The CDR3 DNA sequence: TGTGCCAGCAGTCTAACAGGGGGTAGCAATCAGCCCCAGCATTTT.

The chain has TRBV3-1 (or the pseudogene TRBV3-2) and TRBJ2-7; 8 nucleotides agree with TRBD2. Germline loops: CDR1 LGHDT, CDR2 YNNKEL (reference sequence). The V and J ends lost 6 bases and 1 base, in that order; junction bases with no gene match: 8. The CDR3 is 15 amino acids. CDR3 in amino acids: CASSQAGGGSYEQYF. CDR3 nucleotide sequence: TGTGCCAGCAGTCAGGCGGGGGGCGGATCCTACGAGCAGTACTTC.

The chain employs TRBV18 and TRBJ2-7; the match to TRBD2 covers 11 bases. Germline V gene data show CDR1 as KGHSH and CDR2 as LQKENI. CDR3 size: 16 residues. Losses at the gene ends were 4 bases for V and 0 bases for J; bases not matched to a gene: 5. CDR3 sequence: CASSLLAGGGSYEQYF. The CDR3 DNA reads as TGTGCCAGCTCACTCCTAGCGGGAGGTGGCTCCTACGAGCAGTACTTC.